This T cell receptor beta chain was found in a study of somatic reversion in DOCK8 deficiency (dated by TCRdb to the early 2020s). In the study overall: In the study, T cell receptor beta repertoires were compared across three groups: DOCK8-deficient patients, DOCK8-revertant patients and healthy volunteers. The study set out to investigate how, in DOCK8 deficiency, somatic reversion of pathogenic DOCK8 variants alters lymphocyte differentiation and function. The DOCK8-deficient patients included in the study had already been reported in previous work.

Libraries were constructed by multiplex PCR. Using EuroClonality-NGS primers, the TRB libraries were generated through a one-step amplicon PCR run on approximately 91 ng genomic DNA. Sequencing of TRB amplicons was performed on Illumina MiSeq instruments using 2 x 250 bp version 2 chemistry. The authors processed their data as follows. Primary TRB sequence analysis and V(D)J annotation were performed with IMGT/HighV-QUEST. Repertoire diversity and composition were evaluated with VDJtools after removing nonfunctional clones and downsampling for comparisons between samples. TCRdb reran the public reads through fastp at Q25 and MiXCR, keeping productive beta chains. Entries are consolidated by CDR3 protein sequence, retaining the most common genes and DNA. The V and J calls reflect TCRdb's pipeline rather than the authors' work. A total of several thousand distinct CDR3 sequences appear in this sample, around 25% of them only once. More than 9% of the sample goes to the ten largest clones.

This clonotype is regarded as medium-sized (0.01 to 0.1%). Its specific antigen is unknown. The sample holds no much larger clone one base away, and base qualities are not on file. Healthy control blood was obtained from volunteer donors provided by blood services in Australia and France. Genomic DNA for TCR repertoire analysis was isolated either from whole blood samples or from PBMCs. The CDR3 covers 20 residues, taking in both the cysteine and the phenylalanine. Of all the DNA, just the CDR3 is kept, 60 bases in frame from base 1. V drops 6 bases and J drops 2 bases, leaving 31 bases in between. Study-wide conclusions, independent of this receptor: Whether whole blood or PBMCs served as the source material for each individual sample was not specified in the methods.

The source of this sequence is a human donor in good health. This chain joins TRBV12-3 or TRBV12-4 to TRBJ1-1; possibly the D gene is TRBD1, per 5 matching bases. Sequencing input: peripheral blood. The base sequence is TGTGCCAGCAGCCGTAGGAGGGGAGGAATCCTTACGGCCCTTAACACTGAAGCTTTCTTT. Its protein product is CASSRRRGGILTALNTEAFF.